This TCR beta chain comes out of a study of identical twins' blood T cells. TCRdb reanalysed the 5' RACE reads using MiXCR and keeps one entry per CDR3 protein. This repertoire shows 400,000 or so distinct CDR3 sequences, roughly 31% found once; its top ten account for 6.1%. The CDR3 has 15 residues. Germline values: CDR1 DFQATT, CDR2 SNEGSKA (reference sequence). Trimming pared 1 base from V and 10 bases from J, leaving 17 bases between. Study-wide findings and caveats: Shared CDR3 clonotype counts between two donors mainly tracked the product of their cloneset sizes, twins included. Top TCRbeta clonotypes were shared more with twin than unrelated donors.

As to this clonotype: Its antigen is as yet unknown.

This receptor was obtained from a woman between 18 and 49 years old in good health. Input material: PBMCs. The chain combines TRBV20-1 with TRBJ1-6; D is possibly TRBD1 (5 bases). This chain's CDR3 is CSARVGQSLRSPLHF. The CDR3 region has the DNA TGCAGTGCTAGAGTAGGACAATCCTTAAGATCACCCCTCCACTTT.